Listed below are T cell receptor beta chains from one sample, sequenced in a study of blood T cell repertoires in COVID-19. The method was immunoSEQ multiplex PCR; TCRdb's version includes in-frame clones alone and lacks a portion of them. The table has over 200,000 clones, more than 90% seen once. The sequencing input was peripheral blood. These receptors all come from a young adult with COVID-19, enrolled during active disease. CDR3s leave out the opening cysteine and the closing phenylalanine or tryptophan. The order of the fields is V gene, clone size, J gene, CDR3 protein. Size is omitted from some rows. Given values are once, few, many or a class for expanded clones.

v_gene: TRBV6-5; abundance: few; j_gene: TRBJ2-2; CDR3aa: ASSNDRGVGELF
v_gene: TRBV9; abundance: .; j_gene: TRBJ2-2; CDR3aa: ASSPTTGHPSGTGELF
v_gene: TRBV5-1; abundance: .; j_gene: TRBJ2-7; CDR3aa: ASSLEGTSGVEQY
v_gene: TRBV28; abundance: .; j_gene: TRBJ2-1; CDR3aa: ASSFREHNEQF
v_gene: TRBV11-2; abundance: .; j_gene: TRBJ2-1; CDR3aa: ASSLIRGTAAYNEQF
v_gene: TRBV2; abundance: .; j_gene: TRBJ2-1; CDR3aa: ASSELSGKDGSYNEQF
v_gene: TRBV20-1; abundance: .; j_gene: TRBJ2-7; CDR3aa: SARGGEQY
v_gene: TRBV20-1; abundance: .; j_gene: TRBJ2-3; CDR3aa: SASPWDRVTDTQY
v_gene: TRBV28; abundance: .; j_gene: TRBJ2-7; CDR3aa: ASSLRGALVYEQY
v_gene: TRBV12-5; abundance: .; j_gene: TRBJ2-2; CDR3aa: ASGLPGRDTGELF
v_gene: TRBV5-1; abundance: .; j_gene: TRBJ2-1; CDR3aa: ASSLAGAGYNEQF
v_gene: TRBV21-1; abundance: .; j_gene: TRBJ1-5; CDR3aa: ASSKAETGGVFQPQH
v_gene: TRBV25-1; abundance: .; j_gene: TRBJ2-1; CDR3aa: ASSEDRSAGNEQF
v_gene: TRBV24-1; abundance: .; j_gene: TRBJ2-5; CDR3aa: ATSDPRTGGGETQY
v_gene: TRBV6-5; abundance: .; j_gene: TRBJ2-3; CDR3aa: ASSYGTGYTDTQY
v_gene: TRBV24-1; abundance: .; j_gene: TRBJ2-3; CDR3aa: ATSLAGGMGDTQY
v_gene: TRBV5-5; abundance: .; j_gene: TRBJ2-5; CDR3aa: ASSWRTGGLETQY
v_gene: TRBV19; abundance: .; j_gene: TRBJ2-2; CDR3aa: ASRAANTGELF
v_gene: TRBV6-5; abundance: once; j_gene: TRBJ1-3; CDR3aa: ASSYQNTIY
v_gene: TRBV6-5; abundance: .; j_gene: TRBJ2-1; CDR3aa: ASSYLAGGWGNEQF
v_gene: TRBV7-8; abundance: .; j_gene: TRBJ2-1; CDR3aa: ASSFVGRVYNEQF
v_gene: TRBV4-1; abundance: .; j_gene: TRBJ2-3; CDR3aa: ASSPSQVADTQY
v_gene: TRBV5-4; abundance: once; j_gene: TRBJ2-1; CDR3aa: ASSTPTGDNEQF
v_gene: TRBV6-5; abundance: .; j_gene: TRBJ1-2; CDR3aa: ASSHGQGAVRGYT
v_gene: TRBV9; abundance: .; j_gene: TRBJ2-3; CDR3aa: ASSVGSGTDTQY
v_gene: TRBV7-9; abundance: .; j_gene: TRBJ1-1; CDR3aa: ASRQGSGTEAF
v_gene: TRBV11-2; abundance: .; j_gene: TRBJ2-3; CDR3aa: ASSDPVSGSTDTQY
v_gene: TRBV5-4; abundance: .; j_gene: TRBJ2-4; CDR3aa: ASTATGDENIQY
v_gene: TRBV29-1; abundance: .; j_gene: TRBJ2-3; CDR3aa: SVGTGGTDTQY
v_gene: TRBV29-1; abundance: .; j_gene: TRBJ1-1; CDR3aa: SVEPETGSNTEAF
v_gene: TRBV27; abundance: .; j_gene: TRBJ1-4; CDR3aa: ASSPLTGKNEKLF
v_gene: TRBV6-5; abundance: .; j_gene: TRBJ2-7; CDR3aa: ASSQLAGVTGEQY
v_gene: TRBV28; abundance: .; j_gene: TRBJ1-1; CDR3aa: ASNSRALNTEAF
v_gene: TRBV29-1; abundance: .; j_gene: TRBJ2-7; CDR3aa: SVAHSLREQY
v_gene: TRBV6-5; abundance: .; j_gene: TRBJ1-2; CDR3aa: ASSIRGQNYGYT
v_gene: TRBV4-1; abundance: .; j_gene: TRBJ2-7; CDR3aa: ASSHSPLGGRSSYEQY